Shown below are 8 T cell receptor beta chains from a single sample sequenced in a study of CD8 T cells in ankylosing spondylitis (dated by TCRdb to about 2017). Libraries were made using 5' RACE. Instrument used: Illumina HiSeq 2500. TCRdb cleaned the public reads at Q25 with fastp, built clones with MiXCR and kept in-frame beta chains. All rows with the same CDR3 protein become a single entry with the most common DNA and genes. A total of about 350,000 distinct CDR3 sequences appear in this sample, more than 20% of them only once. Roughly 14% of the sample lies in the top ten. The sample was blood, either unsorted or a sorted T cell fraction (not recorded which). These receptors all stem from a male donor with ankylosing spondylitis or in good health (not recorded which).

The rearrangement uses TRBV5-1 and TRBJ2-1, with a possible D match to TRBD2 (5 bases). V was clipped by 4 bases and J by 6 bases, with 14 bases between them. The CDR3 consists of 14 residues. Germline V gene lookup returns CDR1 SGHRS and CDR2 YFSETQ. CDR3 sequence reads: CASSAYVGSNEQFF. The CDR3, as DNA: TGCGCCAGCAGCGCCTACGTGGGGAGCAATGAGCAGTTCTTC.

The J gene is TRBJ2-7, the V gene TRBV5-1, with D perhaps being TRBD1 or TRBD2 (5 bases each). The germline V gene encodes CDR1 SGHRS and CDR2 YFSETQ. The CDR3 consists of 14 residues. The germline V and J ends were trimmed by 3 bases and 4 bases, with 14 bases remaining between them. The CDR3 reads CASSSDGTGYEQYF. CDR3 coding DNA: TGCGCCAGCAGCTCCGATGGGACGGGGTACGAGCAGTACTTC.

The V gene is TRBV6-7, the J gene TRBJ2-1; 10 bases line up with TRBD2. TRBV6-7 is treated as an ORF (open reading frame) with a function not yet certain. The CDR3 loop spans 16 amino acids. J was trimmed by 7 bases and V by 0 bases; bases with no gene match: 6. The CDR3 DNA follows: TGTGCCAGCAGTTACTCGAAAGCGGGGGGGAAGAATGAGCAGTTCTTC. It is translated as CASSYSKAGGKNEQFF.

There are a few counts of this clonotype. The chain carries TRBV7-2 and TRBJ2-4; the D gene is possibly TRBD1 (6 bases). The CDR3 covers 16 residues. V lost 5 bases to trimming and J lost 1 base, with 15 bases between them. Germline CDR1 and CDR2: SGHTA and FQGNSA. CDR3 sequence (DNA): TGTGCCAGCAGCGCGACAGGACTGTGGGCCAAAAACATTCAGTACTTC. Translated, it gives CASSATGLWAKNIQYF.

In this sample, this clonotype turned up a few times. The gene calls are TRBV5-1 and TRBJ2-7, with TRBD1 matching over 9 bases. Germline CDR1 SGHRS, CDR2 YFSETQ. V lost 1 base and J lost 4; bases outside the gene matches: 6. This CDR3 comprises 15 residues. As DNA, the CDR3 is TGCGCCAGCAGCTTGACCACAGGGGGCTCGTACGAGCAGTACTTC. Translating it yields CASSLTTGGSYEQYF.

The chain uses TRBV12-3 or TRBV12-4 and TRBJ1-2, with D possibly matching TRBD1 (5 bases). V lost 2 bases and J 6 bases, leaving 13 bases between the germline ends. This CDR3 contains 14 residues. The CDR3 region is CASSLTPGHNGYTF. The CDR3 coding sequence is TGTGCCAGCAGTTTAACTCCAGGGCATAATGGCTACACCTTC.

The sample holds many counts of this clonotype. The CDR3 DNA reads as TGCAGCGCCTTAGGACTAGCGGGGTCAAATGAGCAGTTCTTC. It translates to CSALGLAGSNEQFF. The V and J genes are TRBV29-1 and TRBJ2-1, with TRBD2 matching over 12 bases. V was pared by 7 bases and J by 7 bases, with 8 bases of the junction left unmatched. CDR1 is SQVTM, CDR2 ANQGSEA, per germline. The CDR3 consists of 14 residues.

This clonotype occurred a few times. CDR3 region: CASSQDLLAGVFQETQYF. The CDR3 DNA sequence: TGCGCCAGCAGCCAAGATCTCCTAGCGGGGGTTTTCCAAGAGACCCAGTACTTC. The chain has TRBV4-1 and TRBJ2-5, with TRBD2 identical over 10 bases. The V gene's germline CDR1 is MGHRA and CDR2 YSYEKL. There are 18 residues in the CDR3. Trimming at V came to 0 bases and at J to 1 base, leaving 8 bases not matched to a gene.